The 5 T cell receptor beta chains reported below all come from one sample, sequenced in a study of blood T cell repertoires in COVID-19. Produced via immunoSEQ multiplex PCR; TCRdb's table is partial and in-frame only. There are nearly 15,000 clones in the sample; around 77% occur only once, and more than 12% lies in the top ten. Sequences were obtained from peripheral blood. All receptors come from a human donor in a cohort sampled during active COVID-19.

V gene TRBV6-2 or TRBV6-3 combines with J gene TRBJ2-7; possible D gene TRBD1, 5 bases. Trimming cost V 0 bases and J 5 bases, with 11 bases left between them. CDR1 and CDR2 (germline): MNHEY, SVGEGT. This CDR3 has 14 amino acids. CDR3 DNA sequence: TGTGCCAGCAGTTACTCAGCCAGGGCCAACGAGCAGTACTTC. Its translation is CASSYSARANEQYF.

The sample holds a few counts of this clone. The chain joins TRBV6-5 to TRBJ1-5; D gene unclear. There are 14 residues in the CDR3. In germline, CDR1 is MNHEY, CDR2 SVGAGI. Trimming removed 2 bases from V and 5 bases from J, with 10 bases in between. The CDR3: CASSYAGGDQPQHF. The CDR3 bases are TGTGCCAGCAGTTACGCGGGCGGGGATCAGCCCCAGCATTTT.

The V call is TRBV3-1 (or the pseudogene TRBV3-2), the J call TRBJ1-6; D remains ambiguous. Trimming removed 4 bases at V and 9 bases at J, with 7 bases between. The germline V gene encodes CDR1 LGHDT and CDR2 YNNKEL (reference sequence). The CDR3 totals 12 residues. The DNA for the CDR3 is TGTGCCAGCAGCCTATACGGTTCACCCCTCCACTTT. Translating it yields CASSLYGSPLHF.

Only a few counts were recorded for this clone. This chain joins TRBV4-1 and TRBJ1-5, with D possibly TRBD1 on 5 matching bases. V dropped 4 bases and J dropped 0 bases, with 7 bases sitting between them. The CDR3 sequence is 14 residues long. CDR1 is MGHRA, CDR2 YSYEKL, per germline. The CDR3 protein is CASSRRDSNQPQHF. CDR3 DNA: TGCGCCAGCAGCCGCAGGGATAGCAATCAGCCCCAGCATTTT.

The V gene is TRBV19, the J gene TRBJ1-2; TRBD1 matches 9 bases. The CDR3 is made up of 14 amino acids. V shed 4 bases and J 4 bases; nucleotides not matched to a gene: 4. CDR1 LNHDA and CDR2 SQIVND come from the germline V gene (reference sequence). Here the CDR3 DNA reads TGTGCCAGTAGTAGACCGGACAGGGGCTATGGCTACACCTTC. Amino acid sequence: CASSRPDRGYGYTF.